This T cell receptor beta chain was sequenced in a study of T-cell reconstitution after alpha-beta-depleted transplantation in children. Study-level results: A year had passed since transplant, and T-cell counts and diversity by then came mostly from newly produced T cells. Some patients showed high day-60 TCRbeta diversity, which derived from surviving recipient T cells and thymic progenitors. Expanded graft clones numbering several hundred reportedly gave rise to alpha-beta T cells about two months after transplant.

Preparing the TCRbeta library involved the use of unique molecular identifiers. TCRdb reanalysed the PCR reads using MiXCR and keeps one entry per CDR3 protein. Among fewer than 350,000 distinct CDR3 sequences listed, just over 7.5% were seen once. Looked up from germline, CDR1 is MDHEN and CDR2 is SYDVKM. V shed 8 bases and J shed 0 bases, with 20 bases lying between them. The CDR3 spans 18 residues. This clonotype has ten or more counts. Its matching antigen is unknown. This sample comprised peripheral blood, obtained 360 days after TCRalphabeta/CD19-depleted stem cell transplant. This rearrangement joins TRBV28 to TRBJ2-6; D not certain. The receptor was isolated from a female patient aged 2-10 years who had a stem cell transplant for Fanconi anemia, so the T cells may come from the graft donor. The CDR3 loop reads CASRLPGPPSSGANVLTF. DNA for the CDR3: TGTGCCAGCCGACTCCCTGGGCCGCCGAGCTCTGGGGCCAACGTCCTGACTTTC.